The following is a TCR beta chain sequence with its context. Its antigen remains unidentified. This specimen comes from a study of vaccination effects on CD4 cells after COVID-19. Clones were sequenced by immunoSEQ multiplex PCR, and TCRdb holds only the in-frame ones, with some missing. The sample contains almost 15,000 clones, about 75% of which appear only once. Sequencing followed a ViraFEST assay step that expanded antigen-specific CD4+ T cells with viral peptide pools. Isolation of CD4+ T cells took place after 10 days of culture. All participants had two doses of either the BNT162b2 or mRNA-1273 vaccine. Culturing of two million PBMC per well took place with roughly 10 IU/ml IL-2 and 7.5 to 10 ug/ml peptides. Sequences were derived from CD4+ T cells from PBMCs cultured with HCoV-NL63 spike peptides, sampled after COVID-19 vaccination. The TCR originated in a human donor who received a COVID-19 vaccine.

In DNA form, the CDR3 reads TGTGCCAGCAGTCAGGGGGCAGAGACCCAGTACTTC. It specifies CASSQGAETQYF. The rearrangement links TRBV12-3 or TRBV12-4 to TRBJ2-5; 8 bases match TRBD1. There are 12 residues in the CDR3. V was pared by 5 bases and J by 4 bases, with 0 bases of the junction left unmatched.